This TCR beta chain was recorded in a study of T cell repertoires in cytomegalovirus infection. Study background: TCR beta signatures that were public indicated CMV infection and matching HLA type.

A few counts support this clonotype. MiXCR, run by TCRdb on the reads, gives a single entry per CDR3 protein. This repertoire shows roughly 760,000 distinct CDR3 sequences, 35% to 45% found once; its top ten account for about 2.8%. Trimming took off 1 base at V and 1 base at J, with 10 bases between the two ends. Per the germline V gene, CDR1 is MGHRA and CDR2 is YSYEKL. The CDR3 extends over 15 amino acids. The chain employs TRBV4-1 and TRBJ1-1; unclear D gene. What was sequenced was PBMCs. The TCR was taken from a human donor in good health (CMV status not recorded). Some clones in this sample may be carry-over from other donors' samples. This CDR3 is CASSQGQDWNTEAFF. The CDR3 nucleotides read TGCGCCAGCAGCCAAGGTCAGGACTGGAACACTGAAGCTTTCTTT.